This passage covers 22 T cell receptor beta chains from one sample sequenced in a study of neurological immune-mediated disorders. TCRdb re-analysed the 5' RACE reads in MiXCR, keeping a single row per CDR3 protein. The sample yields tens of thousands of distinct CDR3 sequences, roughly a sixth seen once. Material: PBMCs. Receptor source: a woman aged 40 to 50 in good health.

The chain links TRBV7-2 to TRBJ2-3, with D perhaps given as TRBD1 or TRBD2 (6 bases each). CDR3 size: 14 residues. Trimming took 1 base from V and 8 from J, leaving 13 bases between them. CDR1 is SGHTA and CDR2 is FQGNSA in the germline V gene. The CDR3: CASSLGGAGGTQYF. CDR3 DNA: TGTGCCAGCAGCTTAGGGGGGGCCGGAGGTACGCAGTATTTT.

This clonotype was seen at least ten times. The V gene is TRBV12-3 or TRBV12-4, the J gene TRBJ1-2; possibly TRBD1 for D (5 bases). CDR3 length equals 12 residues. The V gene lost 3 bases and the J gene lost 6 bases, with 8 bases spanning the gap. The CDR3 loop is CASSFLGDGYTF. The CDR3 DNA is TGTGCCAGCAGTTTCCTAGGGGATGGCTACACCTTC.

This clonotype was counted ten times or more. CDR3 in DNA: TGCGCCAGCAGTTCAGACAGGGCGGTCGATGGCTACACCTTC. Its protein product is CASSSDRAVDGYTF. J is TRBJ1-2 and V is TRBV5-1; TRBD1 matches 7 bases. CDR1 is SGHRS, CDR2 YFSETQ, per germline. J gave up 6 bases and V 5 bases, and 10 bases lay outside the gene matches. The CDR3 contains 14 residues.

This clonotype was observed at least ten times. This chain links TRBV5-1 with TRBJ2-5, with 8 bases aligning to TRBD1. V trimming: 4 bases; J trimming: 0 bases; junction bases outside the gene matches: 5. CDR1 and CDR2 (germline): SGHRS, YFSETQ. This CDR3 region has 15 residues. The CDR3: CASSPGTGDQETQYF. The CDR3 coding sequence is TGCGCCAGCAGCCCGGGGACAGGCGACCAAGAGACCCAGTACTTC.

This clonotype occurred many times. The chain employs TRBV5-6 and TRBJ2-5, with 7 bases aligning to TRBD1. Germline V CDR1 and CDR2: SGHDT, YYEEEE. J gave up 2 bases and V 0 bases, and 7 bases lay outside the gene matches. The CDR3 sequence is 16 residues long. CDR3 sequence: CASSLEITGAQETQYF. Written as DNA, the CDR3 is TGTGCCAGCAGCTTGGAGATAACAGGGGCACAAGAGACCCAGTACTTC.

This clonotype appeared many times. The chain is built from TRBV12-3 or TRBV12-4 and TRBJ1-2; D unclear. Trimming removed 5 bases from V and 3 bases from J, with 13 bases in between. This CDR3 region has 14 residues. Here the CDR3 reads CASSPLGGDYGYTF. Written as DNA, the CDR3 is TGTGCCAGCAGTCCCCTCGGTGGTGACTATGGCTACACCTTC.

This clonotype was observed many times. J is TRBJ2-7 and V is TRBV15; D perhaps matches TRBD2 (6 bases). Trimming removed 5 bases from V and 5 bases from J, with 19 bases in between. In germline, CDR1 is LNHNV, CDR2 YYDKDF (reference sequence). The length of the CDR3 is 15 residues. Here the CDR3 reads CATSPTGSHGDEQYF. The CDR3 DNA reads TGTGCCACCAGCCCTACCGGGAGTCATGGGGACGAGCAGTACTTC. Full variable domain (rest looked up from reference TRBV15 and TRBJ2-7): DAMVIQNPRYQVTQFGKPVTLSCSQTLNHNVMYWYQQKSSQAPKLLFHYYDKDFNNEADTPDNFQSRRPNTSFCFLDIRSPGLGDTAMYLCATSPTGSHGDEQYFGPGTRLTVT.

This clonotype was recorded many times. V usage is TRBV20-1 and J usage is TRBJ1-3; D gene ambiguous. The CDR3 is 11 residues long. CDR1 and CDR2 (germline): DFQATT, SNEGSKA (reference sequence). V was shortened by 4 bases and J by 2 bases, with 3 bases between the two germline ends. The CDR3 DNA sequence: TGCAGTGCTAAGACTGGAAACACCATATATTTT. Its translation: CSAKTGNTIYF.

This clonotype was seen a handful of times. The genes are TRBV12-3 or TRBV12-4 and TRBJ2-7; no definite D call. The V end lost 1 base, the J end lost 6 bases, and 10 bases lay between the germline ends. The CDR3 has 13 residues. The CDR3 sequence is CASSLVPLGEQYF. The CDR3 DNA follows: TGTGCCAGCAGTTTAGTCCCATTGGGCGAGCAGTACTTC.

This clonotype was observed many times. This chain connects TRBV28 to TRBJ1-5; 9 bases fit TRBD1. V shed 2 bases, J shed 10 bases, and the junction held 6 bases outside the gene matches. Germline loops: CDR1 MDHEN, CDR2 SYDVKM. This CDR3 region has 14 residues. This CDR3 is CASSLTGGAGPQHF. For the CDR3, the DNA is TGTGCCAGCAGTTTAACAGGGGGCGCGGGTCCCCAGCATTTT.

CDR3 loop: CSAGEETNQPQHF. The CDR3 coding sequence is TGCAGCGCAGGGGAGGAGACCAATCAGCCCCAGCATTTT. The rearrangement uses TRBV20-1 and TRBJ1-5, with D tentatively TRBD1 (6 bases). Germline assignment: CDR1 DFQATT and CDR2 SNEGSKA (reference sequence). The CDR3 length is 13 residues.

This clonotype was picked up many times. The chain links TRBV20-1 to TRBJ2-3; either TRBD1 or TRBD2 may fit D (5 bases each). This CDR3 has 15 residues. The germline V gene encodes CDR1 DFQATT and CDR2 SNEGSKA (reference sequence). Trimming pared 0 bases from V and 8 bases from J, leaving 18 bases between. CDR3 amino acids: CSARDRLRGATTQYF. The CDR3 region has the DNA TGCAGTGCTAGAGATCGGTTAAGGGGAGCCACTACGCAGTATTTT.

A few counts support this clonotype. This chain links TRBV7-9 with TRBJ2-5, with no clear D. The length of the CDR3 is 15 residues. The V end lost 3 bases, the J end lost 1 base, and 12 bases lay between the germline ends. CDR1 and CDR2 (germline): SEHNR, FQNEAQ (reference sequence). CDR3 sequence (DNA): TGTGCCAGCAGCTTTAGGGCATTGCGCCAAGAGACCCAGTACTTC. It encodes CASSFRALRQETQYF.

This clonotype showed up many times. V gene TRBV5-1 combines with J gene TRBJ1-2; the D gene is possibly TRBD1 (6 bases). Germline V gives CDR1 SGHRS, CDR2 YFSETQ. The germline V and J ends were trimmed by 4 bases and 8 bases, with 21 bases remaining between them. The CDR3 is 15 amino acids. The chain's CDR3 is CASSPSLRGARGYTF. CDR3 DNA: TGCGCCAGCAGCCCGTCGCTTCGGGGGGCGCGAGGCTACACCTTC.

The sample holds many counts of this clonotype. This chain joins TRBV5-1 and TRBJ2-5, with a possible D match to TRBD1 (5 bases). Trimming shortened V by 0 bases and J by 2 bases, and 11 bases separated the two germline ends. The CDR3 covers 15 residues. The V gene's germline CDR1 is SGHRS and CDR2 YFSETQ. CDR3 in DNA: TGCGCCAGCAGCTTGGAAGGGGTCCCACAAGAGACCCAGTACTTC. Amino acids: CASSLEGVPQETQYF.

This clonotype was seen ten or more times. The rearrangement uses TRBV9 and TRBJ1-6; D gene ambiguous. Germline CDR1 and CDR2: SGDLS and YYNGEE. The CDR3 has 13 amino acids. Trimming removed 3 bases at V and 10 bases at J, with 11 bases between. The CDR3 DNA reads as TGTGCCAGCAGCGAAGACGGAATCTCACCCCTCCACTTT. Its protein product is CASSEDGISPLHF.

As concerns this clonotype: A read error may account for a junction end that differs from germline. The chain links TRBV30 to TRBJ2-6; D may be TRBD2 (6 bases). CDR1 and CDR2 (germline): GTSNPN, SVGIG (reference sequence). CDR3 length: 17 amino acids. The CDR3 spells CAWRSRAGGSGANVQTF. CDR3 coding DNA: TGTGCCTGGAGAAGTAGGGCCGGGGGTTCTGGGGCCAACGTCCAGACTTTC.

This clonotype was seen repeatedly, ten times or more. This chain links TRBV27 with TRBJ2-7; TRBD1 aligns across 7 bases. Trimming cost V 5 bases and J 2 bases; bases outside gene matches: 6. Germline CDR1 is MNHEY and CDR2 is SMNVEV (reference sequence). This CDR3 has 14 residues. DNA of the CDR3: TGTGCCAGCAGTCCCTCGACAGGGACCTACGAGCAGTACTTC. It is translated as CASSPSTGTYEQYF.

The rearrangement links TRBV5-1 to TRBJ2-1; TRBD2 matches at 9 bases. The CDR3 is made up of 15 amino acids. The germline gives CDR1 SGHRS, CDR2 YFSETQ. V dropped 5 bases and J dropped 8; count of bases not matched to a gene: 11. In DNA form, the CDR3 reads TGCGCCAGCAGTCCCCGGGCGGGAGGGCCTCATGAGCAGTTCTTC. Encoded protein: CASSPRAGGPHEQFF.

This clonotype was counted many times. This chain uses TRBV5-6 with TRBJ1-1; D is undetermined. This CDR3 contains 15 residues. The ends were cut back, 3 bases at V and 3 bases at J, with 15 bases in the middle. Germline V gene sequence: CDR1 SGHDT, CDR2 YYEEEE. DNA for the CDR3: TGTGCCAGCAGCTCCCTGAGGGTACGCGACACTGAAGCTTTCTTT. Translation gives CASSSLRVRDTEAFF.

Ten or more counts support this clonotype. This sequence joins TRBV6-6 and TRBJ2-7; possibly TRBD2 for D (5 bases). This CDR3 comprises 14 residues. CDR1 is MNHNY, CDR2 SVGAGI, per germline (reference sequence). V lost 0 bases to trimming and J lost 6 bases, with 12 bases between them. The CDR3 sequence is CASSYSTAEGEQYF. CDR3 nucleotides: TGTGCCAGCAGTTACTCGACGGCAGAGGGCGAGCAGTACTTC.

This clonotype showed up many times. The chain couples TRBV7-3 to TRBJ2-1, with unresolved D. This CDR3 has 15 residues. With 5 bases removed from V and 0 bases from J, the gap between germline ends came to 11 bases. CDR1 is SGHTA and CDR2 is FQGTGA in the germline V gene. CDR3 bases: TGTGCCAGCAGCCTCATTACCAGCTCCTACAATGAGCAGTTCTTC. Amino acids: CASSLITSSYNEQFF.